This T cell receptor beta chain is from a study of cytomegalovirus exposure and HLA in healthy donors. Looking at the study overall: Unique TCRs numbering roughly 85 million, obtained from HLA-typed donors, made up an early data release.

This CDR3 has 13 residues. J gave up 5 bases and V 3 bases, and 1 base lay outside the gene matches. Germline-derived CDR1 and CDR2 are KGHSH and LQKENI. Although they were nominally healthy when sampled, donors likely had unrecorded immune exposures. Comments on this clone: Its specificity is unknown.

A multiplex PCR was run with 60 Vbeta primers and 13 Jbeta primers. The table came from immunoSEQ multiplex PCR; TCRdb's copy has only in-frame clones and leaves some out. Of approximately 210,000 clones listed, around 90% are singletons. Study conclusions and caveats: Relative to the approximately 680-donor mean, N-insertions were reportedly fewer in an Asian-associated ancestry cluster in a later analysis.

This chain connects TRBV18 to TRBJ2-5; 9 bases are a match to TRBD2. The sequencing input was PBMCs. The clonotype comes from a woman between 18 and 30 years old in good health and CMV-seronegative. For the CDR3, the DNA is TGTGCCAGCTCACCCACTAGCGGGGAGACCCAGTACTTC. The encoded protein is CASSPTSGETQYF. Based on the CDR3 plus reference TRBV18 and TRBJ2-5, the full variable domain is NAGVMQNPRHLVRRRGQEARLRCSPMKGHSHVYWYRQLPEEGLKFMVYLQKENIIDESGMPKERFSAEFPKEGPSILRIQQVVRGDSAAYFCASSPTSGETQYFGPGTRLLVL.